The clone carrying this T cell receptor (beta chain) was detected a few times. The CDR3 consists of 16 residues. Germline values: CDR1 SGHTA, CDR2 FQGNSA. V was pared by 3 bases and J by 7 bases, with 9 bases of the junction left unmatched. Molecular barcoding with unique molecular identifiers was used for the TCRbeta library. TCRdb redid the calling of the PCR reads with MiXCR, one entry per CDR3 protein. The sample contains 500,000 or so distinct CDR3 sequences, over 25% of which appear only once. The record originates from a study of T-cell reconstitution after alpha-beta-depleted transplantation in children.

The TCR comes from a human donor who donated a stem cell graft to a child with aplastic anemia. Sequencing used PBMCs from the stem cell graft donor, obtained from the stem cell graft. This chain uses TRBV7-2 with TRBJ2-1, with 10 bases lining up with TRBD2. This chain's CDR3 is CASSFSPASGRNEQFF. CDR3 in DNA: TGTGCCAGCAGCTTTTCCCCGGCTAGCGGGAGAAATGAGCAGTTCTTC.